The next 30 T cell receptor beta chains were all read from a single sample in a study of T cells in Graves' hyperthyroidism and ophthalmopathy. The investigators amplified TCR beta CDR3 regions from RNA transcripts. The HTBI primer set was used in a first-round RT-PCR of the TCR CDR3. TCRdb used MiXCR to reprocess the multiplex PCR reads, holding one entry per CDR3 protein. The sample consists of approximately 300,000 distinct CDR3 sequences, 17% of them appearing once. Sequenced: blood. The source is a woman aged 55-70 years with Graves' ophthalmopathy.

This clonotype has at least ten counts. CDR3 DNA: TGCGCCAGCAGCTTCGAGGGGAACATTCAGTACTTC. Translated: CASSFEGNIQYF. This chain uses TRBV5-1 with TRBJ2-4, with D perhaps being TRBD1 or TRBD2 (5 bases each). Germline CDR1 SGHRS, CDR2 YFSETQ. Between the trimmed V and J ends, which lost 2 bases and 7 bases, there was a span of 7 bases. The CDR3 is 12 amino acids.

This clonotype was seen only once. This could be a read error, since a much larger clone is one nucleotide away. In DNA form, the CDR3 reads TGTGCCAGCAGCGGACAAGTTTTGGCAGGTCGCTACGAGCAGTACTTC. This encodes CASSGQVLAGRYEQYF. The chain joins TRBV9 to TRBJ2-7; no reliable D call. In germline, CDR1 is SGDLS, CDR2 YYNGEE. This CDR3 comprises 16 residues. Deletions cut 3 bases from V and 3 bases from J, with 19 bases between.

V gene TRBV27 combines with J gene TRBJ1-5; D unresolved. Germline CDR1 and CDR2: MNHEY and SMNVEV (reference sequence). The V and J ends lost 4 bases and 0 bases respectively, with 10 bases between them. The CDR3 consists of 15 residues. This CDR3 reads CASSYNPDSNQPQHF. The CDR3 DNA reads as TGTGCCAGCAGTTACAACCCAGATAGCAATCAGCCCCAGCATTTT.

On this clonotype itself: One end of the junction varies from germline; a read error may be responsible. The chain uses TRBV29-1 and TRBJ1-2, with D unclear. Germline V gene sequence: CDR1 SQVTM, CDR2 ANQGSEA. This CDR3 comprises 13 residues. The CDR3 spells CSVWVGNDYGCTF. The CDR3 bases are TGCAGCGTTTGGGTCGGTAACGACTATGGCTGCACCTTC.

The chain links TRBV5-6 to TRBJ1-1; 7 nucleotides match TRBD1. This CDR3 contains 15 residues. Germline V gene sequence: CDR1 SGHDT, CDR2 YYEEEE. The V gene end was trimmed by 4 bases and the J gene end by 5 bases; junction bases not matched to a gene: 11. CDR3 protein: CASSVPGTVTTEAFF. CDR3 coding DNA: TGTGCCAGCAGCGTCCCCGGGACAGTGACTACTGAAGCTTTCTTT.

This clonotype came up a few times. This rearrangement joins TRBV6-1 to TRBJ2-7; 7 bases line up with TRBD1. The CDR3 extends over 18 amino acids. The germline gives CDR1 MNHNS, CDR2 SASEGT. V shed 2 bases, J shed 1 base, and the junction held 14 bases outside the gene matches. CDR3 region: CASSEMFPTGAASYEQYF. In DNA form, the CDR3 reads TGTGCCAGCAGTGAAATGTTTCCCACAGGGGCCGCATCCTACGAGCAGTACTTC.

A word on this clonotype: This could be a read error, since a much larger clone is one nucleotide away. This sequence joins TRBV12-3 or TRBV12-4 and TRBJ1-1; D is possibly TRBD1 (5 bases). This CDR3 region has 12 residues. Trimming shortened V by 6 bases and J by 7 bases, and 12 bases separated the two germline ends. The CDR3 DNA sequence: TGTGCCAGCAGATCAACAGGTATTGAAGCTTTCTTT. It encodes CASRSTGIEAFF.

This clonotype was recorded at least ten times. CDR3 sequence: CASSYQTGRLNTEAFF. As DNA, the CDR3 is TGTGCCAGCAGTTACCAGACAGGACGTCTGAACACTGAAGCTTTCTTT. The V gene is TRBV6-1, the J gene TRBJ1-1, with D perhaps matching TRBD1 (6 bases). Germline CDR1 and CDR2: MNHNS and SASEGT. CDR3 length: 16 amino acids. V dropped 5 bases and J dropped 0 bases, with 16 bases sitting between them.

This chain joins TRBV7-8 and TRBJ2-1, with D unresolved. V lost 2 bases and J lost 9, with 8 bases in between. CDR3 length: 12 amino acids. The germline gives CDR1 SGHVS, CDR2 FQNEAQ. Written as DNA, the CDR3 is TGTGCCAGCAGCTTACAGGAGTCTGAGCAGTTCTTC. It codes for CASSLQESEQFF.

This clonotype was observed at least ten times. The V call is TRBV18, the J call TRBJ1-1; TRBD1 matches 9 bases. CDR3 size: 15 residues. Germline V CDR1 and CDR2: KGHSH, LQKENI. The V segment lost 2 bases and the J segment 3 bases; nucleotides outside the gene matches: 4. The CDR3 loop reads CASSPTQGADTEAFF. DNA of the CDR3: TGTGCCAGCTCACCAACACAGGGGGCCGACACTGAAGCTTTCTTT.

As DNA, the CDR3 is TGTGCCAGTAGTATAGGGGACTACAATGAGCAGTTCTTC. Amino acids: CASSIGDYNEQFF. The J gene is TRBJ2-1, the V gene TRBV2, with a weak D call TRBD1 (5 bases). The CDR3 consists of 13 residues. Looked up from germline, CDR1 is SNHLY and CDR2 is FYNNEI. V was clipped by 9 bases and J by 3 bases, with 12 bases between them.

This clonotype showed up many times. The J gene is TRBJ2-3, the V gene TRBV20-1; a possible D gene is TRBD1 (5 bases). Trimming stripped 7 bases from V and 2 bases from J, with 10 bases between. Germline V gene lookup returns CDR1 DFQATT and CDR2 SNEGSKA (reference sequence). There are 12 residues in the CDR3. The CDR3 spells CSVDSFTDTQYF. The DNA for the CDR3 is TGCAGTGTAGACAGCTTCACAGATACGCAGTATTTT.

This clonotype was counted ten times or more. The J gene is TRBJ2-7, the V gene TRBV12-3 or TRBV12-4; 8 bases match TRBD1. The CDR3 is 14 residues long. V gave up 6 bases and J gave up 5 bases; unmatched junction bases: 9. CDR3 coding DNA: TGTGCCAGCAGCCTCAGGGGGCGCGGGAACGAGCAGTACTTC. This codes for CASSLRGRGNEQYF.

This rearrangement joins TRBV7-2 to TRBJ2-3, with D maybe TRBD1 (5 bases). The V gene's germline CDR1 is SGHTA and CDR2 FQGNSA. Between the trimmed V and J ends, which lost 1 base and 6 bases, there was a span of 8 bases. The CDR3 spans 13 residues. CDR3 protein: CASSLGGRDTQYF. The CDR3 coding sequence is TGTGCCAGCAGCTTAGGGGGCAGGGATACGCAGTATTTT.

This clonotype was observed at least ten times. V usage is TRBV3-1 and J usage is TRBJ2-7, with no clear D. V was pared by 4 bases and J by 3 bases, with 7 bases between. This CDR3 is 12 amino acids long. Germline loops: CDR1 LGHDT, CDR2 YNNKEL (reference sequence). Here the CDR3 reads CASSPHSYEQYF. The CDR3 nucleotides are TGTGCCAGCAGCCCACATAGCTACGAGCAGTACTTC.

The V gene is TRBV4-1, the J gene TRBJ2-3, with D unresolved. V shed 0 bases and J shed 9 bases, with 16 bases lying between them. CDR1 MGHRA and CDR2 YSYEKL come from the germline V gene. This CDR3 has 15 residues. This chain's CDR3 is CASSQENSAAITQYF. The CDR3 nucleotides are TGCGCCAGCAGCCAAGAGAATTCGGCAGCCATAACGCAGTATTTT.

This clonotype appeared many times. The genes are TRBV28 and TRBJ2-7; D ambiguous. The CDR3 is 14 amino acids. The germline V gene encodes CDR1 MDHEN and CDR2 SYDVKM. With 3 bases removed from V and 5 bases from J, the gap between germline ends came to 14 bases. CDR3 in DNA: TGTGCCAGCAGTTTCACCCCCCGTGTCCACGAGCAGTACTTC. Amino acids: CASSFTPRVHEQYF.

This clonotype was found a few times. The genes are TRBV18 and TRBJ2-1, with 8 nucleotides matching TRBD1. In germline, CDR1 is KGHSH, CDR2 LQKENI. V shed 1 base, J shed 9 bases, and the junction held 11 bases outside the gene matches. This CDR3 region has 16 residues. CDR3 sequence: CASSPRGQGFGGEQFF. The CDR3 bases are TGTGCCAGCTCACCACGAGGACAGGGTTTCGGCGGTGAGCAGTTCTTC.

This clonotype was seen ten or more times. The chain joins TRBV5-1 to TRBJ2-7; tentatively, D is TRBD2 (5 bases). V was cut by 0 bases and J by 4 bases, with 8 bases left in between. This CDR3 is built from 13 residues. Looked up from germline, CDR1 is SGHRS and CDR2 is YFSETQ. The CDR3 loop reads CASSLVGDYEQYF. The CDR3 DNA is TGCGCCAGCAGCTTGGTCGGGGATTACGAGCAGTACTTC.

Many counts were recorded for this clonotype. The chain has TRBV11-2 and TRBJ2-7; D may be TRBD1 (6 bases). The CDR3 contains 13 residues. The V and J ends lost 3 bases and 4 bases respectively, with 10 bases between them. Per germline, CDR1 SGHAT and CDR2 FQNNGV. CDR3 nucleotides: TGTGCCAGCAGCTTGGACAGAATTTACGAGCAGTACTTC. Translated, it gives CASSLDRIYEQYF.

J is TRBJ2-6 and V is TRBV5-6; D gene unclear. Deletions cut 6 bases from V and 1 base from J, with 5 bases between. The germline gives CDR1 SGHDT, CDR2 YYEEEE. There are 13 residues in the CDR3. CDR3 nucleotide sequence: TGTGCCAGCATTAATTCTGGGGCCAACGTCCTGACTTTC. Protein sequence: CASINSGANVLTF.

This clonotype has at least ten counts. The V call is TRBV5-1, the J call TRBJ2-7; 8 bases map to TRBD1. This CDR3 has 16 amino acids. Germline V CDR1 and CDR2: SGHRS, YFSETQ. V shed 4 bases and J 3 bases; nucleotides not matched to a gene: 12. The CDR3 region is CASSHPTIGQGYEQYF. CDR3 coding DNA: TGCGCCAGCAGCCACCCGACGATCGGACAGGGCTACGAGCAGTACTTC.

This clonotype came up many times. The chain links TRBV28 to TRBJ2-7; 12 positions match TRBD2. V was pared by 7 bases and J by 2 bases, with 6 bases of the junction left unmatched. From germline, CDR1 is MDHEN and CDR2 SYDVKM. The CDR3 totals 15 residues. CDR3 DNA: TGTGCCAGCAAGACTAGCGGGAGATTAACCTACGAGCAGTACTTC. It translates to CASKTSGRLTYEQYF.

V is TRBV4-1 and J is TRBJ1-1, with TRBD1 identical over 7 bases. The CDR3 spans 13 residues. The germline V gene encodes CDR1 MGHRA and CDR2 YSYEKL. V lost 7 bases, J lost 3 bases, and 5 bases stayed unmatched. This chain's CDR3 is CASTLGQYTEAFF. In DNA form, the CDR3 reads TGCGCCAGCACCTTGGGACAGTACACTGAAGCTTTCTTT.

This clonotype was seen many times. The chain uses TRBV10-3 and TRBJ2-3; the D call may be TRBD1 or TRBD2 (6 bases each). V was pared by 6 bases and J by 2 bases, with 24 bases between. The germline V gene encodes CDR1 ENHRY and CDR2 SYGVKD. This CDR3 is 18 amino acids long. This chain's CDR3 is CAIRGGNTGYGPTDTQYF. The CDR3 DNA reads TGTGCCATCAGAGGGGGGAACACAGGTTACGGCCCCACAGATACGCAGTATTTT.

This clonotype has ten or more counts. The chain is built from TRBV24-1 and TRBJ2-1, with TRBD1 matching over 8 bases. The CDR3 runs to 15 residues. Germline V gene lookup returns CDR1 KGHDR and CDR2 SFDVKD. J lost 4 bases, V lost 2 bases, and 3 bases had no gene match. CDR3 protein: CATSDSQGAYNEQFF. CDR3 in DNA: TGTGCCACCAGTGATTCCCAGGGGGCGTACAATGAGCAGTTCTTC.

This clonotype came up a few times. The gene calls are TRBV20-1 and TRBJ1-2; a weak D match, TRBD1 (5 bases). Between the trimmed V and J ends, which lost 6 bases and 2 bases, there was a span of 10 bases. The CDR3 sequence is 12 residues long. Germline-derived CDR1 and CDR2 are DFQATT and SNEGSKA (reference sequence). The CDR3 coding sequence is TGCAGTGCCCTAAGGGGAAACTATGGCTACACCTTC. Protein: CSALRGNYGYTF.

This clonotype was found a few times. This chain connects TRBV6-9 to TRBJ2-1, with D possibly matching TRBD2 (7 bases). This CDR3 has 14 residues. V lost 2 bases and J lost 5, with 10 bases in between. Germline-derived CDR1 and CDR2 are MNHGY and SVAAGI. The CDR3 spells CASSYEGGDNEQFF. DNA of the CDR3: TGTGCCAGCAGTTATGAAGGGGGGGACAATGAGCAGTTCTTC.

This clonotype has just a few counts. The gene calls are TRBV5-1 and TRBJ1-5; TRBD1 matches 8 bases. The length of the CDR3 is 14 residues. Germline CDR1 reads SGHRS; CDR2 reads YFSETQ. V shed 4 bases and J 5 bases; nucleotides not matched to a gene: 5. The CDR3 DNA follows: TGCGCCAGCAGCAAAGACAGGGGTGATCAGCCCCAGCATTTT. Protein product: CASSKDRGDQPQHF.

Concerning this clonotype: A read error may account for a junction end that differs from germline. V and J are TRBV9 and TRBJ2-1, with TRBD1 identical over 7 bases. The length of the CDR3 is 13 residues. The germline V gene encodes CDR1 SGDLS and CDR2 YYNGEE. The DNA for the CDR3 is TGTGCCAGTAGCGTAGGGGGCAGGAATGAGCAGTTCTTC. It encodes CASSVGGRNEQFF.